Listed below are T cell receptor beta chains from one sample, sequenced in a study of cytomegalovirus exposure and HLA in healthy donors. TCRdb keeps only in-frame clones here, not all; method: immunoSEQ multiplex PCR. Of approximately 150,000 clones in the sample, 70% to 85% were seen once. The sample consisted of PBMCs. These receptors originate from a human donor in good health. Both conserved end residues are part of each CDR3. D genes are given only for firm matches. Expanded clones get a size class; other rows say once, few or many, or leave the size out.

D gene	V gene	J gene	clone size	CDR3 DNA	CDR3 protein
NA	TRBV6-5	TRBJ2-5	NA	TGTGCCAGTAGTTCCACAGGGTCGTCCCTCCAAGAGACCCAGTACTTC	CASSSTGSSLQETQYF
TRBD1	TRBV5-4	TRBJ2-3	NA	TGTGCCAGCAGCCCGCGGCAGGGGGCGATTGGTACAGATACGCAGTATTTT	CASSPRQGAIGTDTQYF
TRBD2	TRBV15	TRBJ2-1	few	TGTGCCACCAGCAGAATAGCGGGGGGGAACAATGAGCAGTTCTTC	CATSRIAGGNNEQFF
NA	TRBV7-9	TRBJ1-1	NA	TGTGCCAGCAGCTTACCCCAGGGGAGGGGCACTGAAGCTTTCTTT	CASSLPQGRGTEAFF
TRBD1	TRBV19	TRBJ1-6	NA	TGTGCCAGTAGTCCGGACAGGGTTAATTCACCCCTCCACTTT	CASSPDRVNSPLHF
TRBD1	TRBV30	TRBJ1-2	NA	TGTGCCTGGAGGGTCGGGACAGGATCTAACTATGGCTACACCTTC	CAWRVGTGSNYGYTF
NA	TRBV5-6	TRBJ2-5	NA	TGTGCCAGCAGCCGCGGCCCAGGGTTACAAGAGACCCAGTACTTC	CASSRGPGLQETQYF
NA	TRBV6-4	TRBJ2-1	NA	TGTGCCAGCAGTGATTTCCCGAACAATAATGAGCAGTTCTTC	CASSDFPNNNEQFF
NA	TRBV5-1	TRBJ2-3	NA	TGCGCCAGCAGCTCGGGAAGGGGGGGTACAGATACGCAGTATTTT	CASSSGRGGTDTQYF
TRBD1	TRBV9	TRBJ2-7	NA	TGTGCCAGCAGCGTAGATGTGTCAGGGGGAAAAGTTGTCCACGAGCAGTACTTC	CASSVDVSGGKVVHEQYF
TRBD1	TRBV7-8	TRBJ1-2	few	TGTGCCAGCAGCTTAGCCTATCGGACAGGGAACTATGGCTACACCTTC	CASSLAYRTGNYGYTF
NA	TRBV30	TRBJ2-2	NA	TGTGCCTGGAGACTAAGCCTCGACACCGGGGAGCTGTTTTTT	CAWRLSLDTGELFF
TRBD1	TRBV6-4	TRBJ1-1	NA	TGTGCCAGCAGTGCGGACAGGCACACTGAAGCTTTCTTT	CASSADRHTEAFF
TRBD1	TRBV19	TRBJ2-7	NA	TGTGCCAGTAGCCGGTCGGGACAGGGTTCCGAGCAGTACTTC	CASSRSGQGSEQYF
TRBD2	TRBV2	TRBJ2-5	NA	TGTGCCAGCGTCCGGGGGGGAGGAGAGACCCAGTACTTC	CASVRGGGETQYF